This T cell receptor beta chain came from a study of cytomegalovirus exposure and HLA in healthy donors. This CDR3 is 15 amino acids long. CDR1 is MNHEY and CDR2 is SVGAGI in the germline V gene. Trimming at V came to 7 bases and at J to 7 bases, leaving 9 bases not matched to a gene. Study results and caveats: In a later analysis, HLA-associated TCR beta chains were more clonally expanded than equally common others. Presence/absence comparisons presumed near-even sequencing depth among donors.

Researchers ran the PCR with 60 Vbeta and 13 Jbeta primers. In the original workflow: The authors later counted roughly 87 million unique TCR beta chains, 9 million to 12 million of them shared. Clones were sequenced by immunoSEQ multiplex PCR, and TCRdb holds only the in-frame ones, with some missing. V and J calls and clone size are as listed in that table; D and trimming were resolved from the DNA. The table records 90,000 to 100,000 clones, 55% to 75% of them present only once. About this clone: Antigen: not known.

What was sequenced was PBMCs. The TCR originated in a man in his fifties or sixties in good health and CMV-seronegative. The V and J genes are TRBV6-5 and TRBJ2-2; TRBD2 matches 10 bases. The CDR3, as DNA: TGTGCCAGCACCTTAGCGGGAGGTAAAAGCGGGGAGCTGTTTTTT. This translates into CASTLAGGKSGELFF.